Below are 10 T cell receptor beta chains sequenced from a single sample in a study of OX40 agonist ivuxolimab in advanced cancers. The protocol was immunoSEQ multiplex PCR, while the TCRdb copy is restricted to in-frame clones and leaves out a portion. The sample carries 75,000 to 80,000 clones, 84% recorded once. The sample here was CD4+ or CD8+ T cells sorted from blood, taken in a trial of the OX40 agonist ivuxolimab. The receptors stem from an adult with an advanced solid tumor such as melanoma, head and neck, liver or kidney cancer.

This chain uses TRBV18 with TRBJ2-1; no clear D. The CDR3 is 13 residues long. Germline values: CDR1 KGHSH, CDR2 LQKENI. Between the trimmed V and J ends, which lost 3 bases and 10 bases, there was a span of 13 bases. Here the CDR3 reads CASSPGMAEEQFF. CDR3 DNA: TGTGCCAGCTCACCGGGGATGGCAGAGGAGCAGTTCTTC.

The chain links TRBV7-2 to TRBJ2-5; 9 bases fit TRBD2. The J call may be incorrect, as the DNA end agrees better with TRBJ2-7. The CDR3 length is 15 residues. CDR1 and CDR2 (germline): SGHTA, FQGNSA. This chain's CDR3 is CASSLVAGGLYEQYF. CDR3 nucleotide sequence: TGTGCCAGCAGCTTAGTGGCGGGAGGGCTATACGAGCAGTACTTC.

This clone was seen a handful of times. The chain uses TRBV29-1 and TRBJ2-1; 7 nucleotides agree with TRBD1. The V segment lost 8 bases and the J segment 6 bases; nucleotides outside the gene matches: 7. The CDR3 consists of 12 residues. CDR1 is SQVTM, CDR2 ANQGSEA, per germline. CDR3 protein: CSSQTGSNEQFF. The CDR3, as DNA: TGCAGCTCACAGACAGGGAGCAATGAGCAGTTCTTC.

This chain uses TRBV10-2 with TRBJ2-5; 9 bases align to TRBD1. The CDR3 contains 15 residues. Germline V lookup: CDR1 WSHSY, CDR2 SAAADI. V lost 6 bases, J lost 7 bases, and 12 bases stayed unmatched. The CDR3 here is CASRGGQGPLGTQYF. The CDR3 nucleotides are TGCGCCAGCAGAGGTGGACAGGGGCCCCTGGGGACCCAGTACTTC.

This sequence joins TRBV5-1 and TRBJ1-4; D is undetermined. V lost 3 bases and J lost 5, with 8 bases in between. Germline CDR1 SGHRS, CDR2 YFSETQ. This CDR3 region has 13 residues. CDR3 in amino acids: CASSYGDNEKLFF. Here the CDR3 DNA reads TGCGCCAGCAGCTACGGAGACAATGAAAAACTGTTTTTT.

This chain joins TRBV7-2 and TRBJ1-1; D uncertain. Per the germline V gene, CDR1 is SGHTA and CDR2 is FQGNSA. The CDR3 contains 12 residues. Deletions cut 5 bases from V and 4 bases from J, with 8 bases between. CDR3 region: CASSLGVTEAFF. The CDR3 DNA sequence: TGTGCCAGCAGCCTTGGTGTCACTGAAGCTTTCTTT.

This clone appeared a single time. The chain recombines TRBV29-1 with TRBJ2-7; 9 bases agree with TRBD2. Germline V CDR1 and CDR2: SQVTM, ANQGSEA. Trimming cost V 4 bases and J 4 bases; bases outside gene matches: 5. The CDR3 extends over 13 amino acids. DNA for the CDR3: TGCAGCGTTGTGGGACTAGCACCTTACGAGCAGTACTTC. Protein: CSVVGLAPYEQYF.

The table lists this clone with a few counts. This CDR3 reads CASSPRAGGVGSNQPQHF. DNA for the CDR3: TGTGCCAGCTCACCACGGGCAGGGGGCGTAGGTAGCAATCAGCCCCAGCATTTT. The chain employs TRBV18 and TRBJ1-5; 8 bases are a match to TRBD1. V trimming: 1 base; J trimming: 0 bases; junction bases outside the gene matches: 8. Per the germline V gene, CDR1 is KGHSH and CDR2 is LQKENI. This CDR3 has 18 residues.

This rearrangement joins TRBV19 to TRBJ1-2; 11 nucleotides match TRBD1. The junction had 16 bases not matched to a gene; V was cut back by 7 bases and J by 6 bases. Germline values: CDR1 LNHDA, CDR2 SQIVND (reference sequence). This CDR3 contains 17 residues. The CDR3: CASTDPSRDRGRDGYTF. The CDR3 nucleotides are TGTGCCAGTACCGATCCGTCCCGGGACAGGGGGAGAGATGGCTACACCTTC. Complete variable domain (other parts from reference TRBV19 and TRBJ1-2): DGGITQSPKYLFRKEGQNVTLSCEQNLNHDAMYWYRQDPGQGLRLIYYSQIVNDFQKGDIAEGYSVSREKKESFPLTVTSAQKNPTAFYLCASTDPSRDRGRDGYTFGSGTRLTVV.

The table lists this clone with a few counts. The CDR3 protein is CASTQRGTSGRGEQYF. The CDR3 nucleotides are TGTGCCAGCACCCAAAGGGGGACTAGCGGGAGGGGTGAGCAGTACTTC. The chain combines TRBV5-6 with TRBJ2-7; the match to TRBD2 covers 16 bases. This CDR3 is 16 amino acids long. J was trimmed by 7 bases and V by 6 bases; bases with no gene match: 10. CDR1 is SGHDT, CDR2 YYEEEE, per germline.